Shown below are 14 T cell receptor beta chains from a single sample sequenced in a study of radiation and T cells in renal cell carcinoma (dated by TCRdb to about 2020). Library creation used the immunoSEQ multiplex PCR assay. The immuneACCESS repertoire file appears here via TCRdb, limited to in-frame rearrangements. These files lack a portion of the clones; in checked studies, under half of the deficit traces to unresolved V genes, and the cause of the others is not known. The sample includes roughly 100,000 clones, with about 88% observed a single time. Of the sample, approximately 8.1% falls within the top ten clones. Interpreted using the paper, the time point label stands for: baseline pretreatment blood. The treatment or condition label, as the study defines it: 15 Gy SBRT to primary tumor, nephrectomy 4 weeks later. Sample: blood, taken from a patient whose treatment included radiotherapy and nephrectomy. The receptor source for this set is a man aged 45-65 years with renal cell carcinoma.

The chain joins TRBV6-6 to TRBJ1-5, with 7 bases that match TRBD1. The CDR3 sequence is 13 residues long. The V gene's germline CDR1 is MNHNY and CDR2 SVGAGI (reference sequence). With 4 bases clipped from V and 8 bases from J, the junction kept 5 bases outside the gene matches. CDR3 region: CASSSTGKEPQHF. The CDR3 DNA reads TGTGCCAGCAGTTCGACAGGGAAGGAGCCCCAGCATTTT.

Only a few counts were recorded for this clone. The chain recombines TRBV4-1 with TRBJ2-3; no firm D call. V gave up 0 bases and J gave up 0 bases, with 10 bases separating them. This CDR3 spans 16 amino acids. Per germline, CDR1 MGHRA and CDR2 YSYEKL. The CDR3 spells CASSQDAFGSTDTQYF. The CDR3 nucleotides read TGCGCCAGCAGCCAAGATGCTTTCGGGAGCACAGATACGCAGTATTTT.

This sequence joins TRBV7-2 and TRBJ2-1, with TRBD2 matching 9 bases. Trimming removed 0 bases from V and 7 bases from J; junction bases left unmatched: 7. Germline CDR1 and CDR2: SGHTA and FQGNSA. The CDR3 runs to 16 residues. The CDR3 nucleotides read TGTGCCAGCAGCTTAGCGCCCGGGACTAGCATAAATGAGCAGTTCTTC. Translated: CASSLAPGTSINEQFF.

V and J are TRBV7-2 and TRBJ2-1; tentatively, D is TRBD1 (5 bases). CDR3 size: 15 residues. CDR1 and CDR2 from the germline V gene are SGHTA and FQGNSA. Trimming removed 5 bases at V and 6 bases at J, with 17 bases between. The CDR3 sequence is CASSPRQIRSNEQFF. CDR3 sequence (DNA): TGTGCCAGCAGCCCCCGACAGATTCGGTCCAATGAGCAGTTCTTC. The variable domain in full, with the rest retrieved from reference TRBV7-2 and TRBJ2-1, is GAGVSQSPSNKVTEKGKDVELRCDPISGHTALYWYRQSLGQGLEFLIYFQGNSAPDKSGLPSDRFSAERTGGSVSTLTIQRTQQEDSAVYLCASSPRQIRSNEQFFGPGTRLTVL.

CDR3 sequence (DNA): TGTGCCAGCAGGTCTGGAGGGACAGCCTACGGTGAGCAGTACTTC. It yields the protein CASRSGGTAYGEQYF. This sequence joins TRBV7-3 and TRBJ2-7; possible D gene TRBD1, 7 bases. The V and J ends lost 6 bases and 7 bases respectively, with 22 bases between them. There are 15 residues in the CDR3. Germline loops: CDR1 SGHTA, CDR2 FQGTGA.

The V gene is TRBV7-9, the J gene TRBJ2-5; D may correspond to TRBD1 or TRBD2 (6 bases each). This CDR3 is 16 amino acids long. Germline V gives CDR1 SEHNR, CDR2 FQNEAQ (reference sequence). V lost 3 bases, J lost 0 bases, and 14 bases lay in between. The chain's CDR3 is CASSLITGRYQETQYF. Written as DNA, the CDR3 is TGTGCCAGCAGCTTGATAACAGGGAGGTACCAAGAGACCCAGTACTTC.

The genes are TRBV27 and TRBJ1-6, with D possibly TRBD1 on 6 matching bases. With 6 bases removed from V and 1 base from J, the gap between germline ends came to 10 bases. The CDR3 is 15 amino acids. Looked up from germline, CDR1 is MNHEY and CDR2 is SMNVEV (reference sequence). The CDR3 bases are TGTGCCAGCAGACCAGGGGTATCCTATAATTCACCCCTCCACTTT. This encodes CASRPGVSYNSPLHF.

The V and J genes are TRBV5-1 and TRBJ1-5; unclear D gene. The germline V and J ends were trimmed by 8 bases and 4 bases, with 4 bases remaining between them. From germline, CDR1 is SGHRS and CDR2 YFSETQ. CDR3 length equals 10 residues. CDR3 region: CARENQPQHF. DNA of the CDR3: TGCGCCAGGGAGAATCAGCCCCAGCATTTT. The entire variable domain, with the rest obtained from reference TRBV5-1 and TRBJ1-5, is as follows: KAGVTQTPRYLIKTRGQQVTLSCSPISGHRSVSWYQQTPGQGLQFLFEYFSETQRNKGNFPGRFSGRQFSNSRSEMNVSTLELGDSALYLCARENQPQHFGDGTRLSIL.

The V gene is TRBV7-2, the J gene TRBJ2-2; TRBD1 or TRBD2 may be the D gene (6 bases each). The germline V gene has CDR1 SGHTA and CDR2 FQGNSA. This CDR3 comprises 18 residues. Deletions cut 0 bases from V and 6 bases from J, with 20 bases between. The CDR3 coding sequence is TGTGCCAGCAGCTTAGCCGGGACTTCGAGAGGGGGGCCCGGGGAGCTGTTTTTT. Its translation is CASSLAGTSRGGPGELFF. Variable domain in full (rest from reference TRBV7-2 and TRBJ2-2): GAGVSQSPSNKVTEKGKDVELRCDPISGHTALYWYRQSLGQGLEFLIYFQGNSAPDKSGLPSDRFSAERTGGSVSTLTIQRTQQEDSAVYLCASSLAGTSRGGPGELFFGEGSRLTVL.

The CDR3 loop is CASSPPSTGTTNYGYTF. In DNA, the CDR3 is TGTGCCAGCTCACCACCGTCCACAGGAACGACTAACTATGGCTACACCTTC. This chain links TRBV18 with TRBJ1-2, with D tentatively TRBD1 (5 bases). The CDR3 is 17 residues long. The V and J ends lost 0 bases and 0 bases respectively, with 14 bases between them. CDR1 KGHSH and CDR2 LQKENI come from the germline V gene.

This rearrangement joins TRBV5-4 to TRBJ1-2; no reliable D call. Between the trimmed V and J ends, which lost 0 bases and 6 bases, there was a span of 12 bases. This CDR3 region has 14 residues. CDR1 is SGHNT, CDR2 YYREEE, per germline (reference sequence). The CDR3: CASSLGQWGDGYTF. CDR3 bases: TGTGCCAGCAGCTTGGGGCAATGGGGAGATGGCTACACCTTC.

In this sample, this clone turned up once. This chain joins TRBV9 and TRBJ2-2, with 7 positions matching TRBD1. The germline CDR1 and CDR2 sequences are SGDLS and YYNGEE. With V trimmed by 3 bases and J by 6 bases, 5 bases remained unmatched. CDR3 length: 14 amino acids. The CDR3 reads CASSAHRGPGELFF. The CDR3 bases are TGTGCCAGCAGCGCGCACAGGGGACCCGGGGAGCTGTTTTTT.

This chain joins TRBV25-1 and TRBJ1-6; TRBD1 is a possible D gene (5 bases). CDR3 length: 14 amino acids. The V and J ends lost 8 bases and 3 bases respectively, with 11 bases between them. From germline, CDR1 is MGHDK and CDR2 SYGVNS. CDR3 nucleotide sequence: TGTGCCAGCGATGAGGGGATCTATAATTCACCCCTCCACTTT. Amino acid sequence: CASDEGIYNSPLHF.

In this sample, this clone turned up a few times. The chain's CDR3 is CAINAGTANTEAFF. The CDR3 DNA is TGTGCCATCAACGCCGGGACGGCGAACACTGAAGCTTTCTTT. This rearrangement joins TRBV10-3 to TRBJ1-1; tentative D call: TRBD1 (5 bases). The V gene's germline CDR1 is ENHRY and CDR2 SYGVKD. Trimming cost V 7 bases and J 1 base, with 13 bases left between them. This CDR3 is built from 14 residues.